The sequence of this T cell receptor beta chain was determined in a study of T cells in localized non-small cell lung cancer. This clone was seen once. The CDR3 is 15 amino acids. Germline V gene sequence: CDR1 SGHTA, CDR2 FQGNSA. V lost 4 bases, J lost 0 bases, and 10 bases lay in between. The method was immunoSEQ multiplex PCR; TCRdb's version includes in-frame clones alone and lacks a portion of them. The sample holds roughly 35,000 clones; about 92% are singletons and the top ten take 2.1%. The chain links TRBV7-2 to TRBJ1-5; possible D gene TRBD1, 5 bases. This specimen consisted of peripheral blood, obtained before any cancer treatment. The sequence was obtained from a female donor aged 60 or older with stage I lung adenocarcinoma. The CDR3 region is CASSSGPNSNQPQHF. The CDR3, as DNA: TGTGCCAGCAGCTCGGGACCTAATAGCAATCAGCCCCAGCATTTT.